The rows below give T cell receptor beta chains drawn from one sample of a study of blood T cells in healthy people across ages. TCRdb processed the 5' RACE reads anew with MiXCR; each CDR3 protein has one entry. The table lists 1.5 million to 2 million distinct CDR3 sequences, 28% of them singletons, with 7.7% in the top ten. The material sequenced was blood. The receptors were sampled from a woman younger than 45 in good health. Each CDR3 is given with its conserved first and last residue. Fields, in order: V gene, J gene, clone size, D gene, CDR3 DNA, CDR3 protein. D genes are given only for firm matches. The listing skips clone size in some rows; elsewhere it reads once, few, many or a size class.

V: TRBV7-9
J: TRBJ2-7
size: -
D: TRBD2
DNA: TGTGCCAGCAGCCCTTATGGGGAGGGACTAGCGGGGCGCGAGCAGTACTTC
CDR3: CASSPYGEGLAGREQYF

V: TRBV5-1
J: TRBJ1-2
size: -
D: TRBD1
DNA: TGCGCCAGCAGCGTGACAGGGATCGGGGGCTACACCTTC
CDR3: CASSVTGIGGYTF

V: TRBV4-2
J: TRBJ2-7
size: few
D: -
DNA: TGTGCCAGCAGCCAAGGGAGGGACAAGCAGTACTTC
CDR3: CASSQGRDKQYF

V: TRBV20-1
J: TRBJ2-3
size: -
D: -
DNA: TGCAGTGTGGGGACGCTTAGCGCTGATACGCAGTATTTT
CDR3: CSVGTLSADTQYF

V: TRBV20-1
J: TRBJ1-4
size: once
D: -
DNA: TGCAGCGCTAGAACTTCCACGGCTAATGAAAAACCGTTTTTT
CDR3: CSARTSTANEKPFF

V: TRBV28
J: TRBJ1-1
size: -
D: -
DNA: TGTGCCAGCAGCCTAGGCAGGCGGGGGGCTGTAGGAACTGAAGCTTTCTTT
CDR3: CASSLGRRGAVGTEAFF

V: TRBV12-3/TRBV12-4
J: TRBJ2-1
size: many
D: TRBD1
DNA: TGTGCCAGCAGTCGCGGACAGGGGTCGTTCTTC
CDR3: CASSRGQGSFF

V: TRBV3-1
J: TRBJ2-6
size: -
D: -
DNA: TGTGCCAGCAGCCAACTTTGGAACTCTGGGGCCAACGTCCTGACTTTC
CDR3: CASSQLWNSGANVLTF

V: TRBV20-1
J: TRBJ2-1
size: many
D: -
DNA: TGCAGTGCTAGCGACCCAAAGAGCTCCTACAATGAGCAGTTCTTC
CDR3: CSASDPKSSYNEQFF

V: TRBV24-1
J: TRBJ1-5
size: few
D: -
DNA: TGTGCCACCAGTGATTCAGGGGGCAATCAGCCCCAGCATTTT
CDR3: CATSDSGGNQPQHF

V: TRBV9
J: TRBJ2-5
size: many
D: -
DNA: TGTGCCAGCAGCGTGGGGCGCCAAGAGACCCAGTACTTC
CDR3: CASSVGRQETQYF

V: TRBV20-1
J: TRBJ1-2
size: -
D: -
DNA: TGCAGTGCTAGAGATAGCGCGACAACTAATGGGGGCTACACCTTC
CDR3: CSARDSATTNGGYTF

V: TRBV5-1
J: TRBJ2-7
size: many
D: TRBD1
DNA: TGCGCCAGCAGTTTTGCCGGACAGGCCTACGAGCAGTACTTC
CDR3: CASSFAGQAYEQYF

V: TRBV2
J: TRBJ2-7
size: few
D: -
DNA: TGTGCCAGCAGTGAAGTCGTGGCGGTCTCCTACGAGCAGTACTTC
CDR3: CASSEVVAVSYEQYF

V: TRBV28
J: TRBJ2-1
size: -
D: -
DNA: TGTGCCAGCACTATTGGGGGCAGCTCCTACAATGAGCAGTTCTTC
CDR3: CASTIGGSSYNEQFF

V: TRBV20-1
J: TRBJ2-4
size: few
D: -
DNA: TGCAGTGCTACCCCCGGACTGCTAGAAGGCAAAAACATTCAGTACTTC
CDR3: CSATPGLLEGKNIQYF

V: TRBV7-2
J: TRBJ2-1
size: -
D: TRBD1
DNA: TGTGCCAGCAGCTCAGACGGGACAGGGCTGAATGAGCAGTTCTTC
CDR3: CASSSDGTGLNEQFF

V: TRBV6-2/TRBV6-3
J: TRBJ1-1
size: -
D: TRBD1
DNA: TGTACCAGCAGTTCGCCGGGACAGGGAAACGCTGAAGCTTTCTTT
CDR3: CTSSSPGQGNAEAFF

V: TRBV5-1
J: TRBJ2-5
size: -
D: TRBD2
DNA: TGCGCCAGCAGCCCTACTACTAGCGGGGCGCTGGAGACCCAGTACTTC
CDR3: CASSPTTSGALETQYF

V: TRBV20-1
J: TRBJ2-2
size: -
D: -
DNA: TGCAGTGCTAGAGATTTCAGGACATCGAACACCGGGGAGCTGTTTTTT
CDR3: CSARDFRTSNTGELFF

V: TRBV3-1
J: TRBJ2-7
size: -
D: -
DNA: TGTGCCAGCAGCCAAGATTTTGGCTCCCGGGGCGAGCAGTACTTC
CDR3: CASSQDFGSRGEQYF

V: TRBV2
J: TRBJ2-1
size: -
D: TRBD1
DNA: TGTGCCAGCACCCGACAGGGGAGAAGTTTTAATGAGCAGTTCTTC
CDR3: CASTRQGRSFNEQFF

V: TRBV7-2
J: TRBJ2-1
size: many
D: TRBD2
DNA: TGTGCCAGCAGCCCACTAGCGGGGGGCTTCGGGGAGCAGTTCTTC
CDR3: CASSPLAGGFGEQFF

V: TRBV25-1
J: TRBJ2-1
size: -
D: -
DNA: TGTGCCAGCAGTGAAGACGAGTCAGAGGTCCCGTTCTTC
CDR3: CASSEDESEVPFF

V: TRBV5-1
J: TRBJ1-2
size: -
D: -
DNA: TGCGCCAGCAGCTTGGACGGAGAAAGTTTGCGCTATGGCTACACCTTC
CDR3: CASSLDGESLRYGYTF

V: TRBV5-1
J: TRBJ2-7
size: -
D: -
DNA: TGCGCCAGCAGCTTGCGTCGGGGAGGAAACGAGCAGTACTTC
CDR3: CASSLRRGGNEQYF

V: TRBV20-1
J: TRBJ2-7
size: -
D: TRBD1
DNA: TGCAGTGCTAAGGGACAGACGAGCTACGAGCAGTACTTC
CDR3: CSAKGQTSYEQYF

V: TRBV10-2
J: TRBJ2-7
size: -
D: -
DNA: TGCGCCAGCAGTGACAGGGTAAACGGGCAGTACTTC
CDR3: CASSDRVNGQYF

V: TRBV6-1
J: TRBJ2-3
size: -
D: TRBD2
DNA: TGTGCCAGCAGTGGAGCGGGACTAGCGGGGGGAGAGGGGAGGTGTTTT
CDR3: CASSGAGLAGGEGRCF

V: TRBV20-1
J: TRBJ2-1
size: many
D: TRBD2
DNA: TGCAGTGCTAAGGGACTAGCGGGAGGCAATGAGCAGTTCTTC
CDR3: CSAKGLAGGNEQFF

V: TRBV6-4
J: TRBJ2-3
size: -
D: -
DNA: TGTGCCAGAGCTAACGGCACAGATACGCAGTATTTT
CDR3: CARANGTDTQYF

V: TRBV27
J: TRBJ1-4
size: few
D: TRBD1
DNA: TGTGCCAGCAGTACAACAGGGGGTACAACTAATGAAAAACTGTTTTTT
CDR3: CASSTTGGTTNEKLFF

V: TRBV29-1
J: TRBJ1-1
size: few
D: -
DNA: TGCAGCGTTGAAGATTCGGGGGTAGGGACTGAAGCTTTCTTT
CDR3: CSVEDSGVGTEAFF

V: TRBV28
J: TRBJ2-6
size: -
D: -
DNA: TGTGCCAGCGGACGGACAGACTCTGGGGCCAACGTCCTGACTTTC
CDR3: CASGRTDSGANVLTF

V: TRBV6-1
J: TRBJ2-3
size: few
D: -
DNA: TGTGCCAGCAGTCCCAACGGCGGGACCTGGGGTCCAGATACGCAGTATTTT
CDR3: CASSPNGGTWGPDTQYF

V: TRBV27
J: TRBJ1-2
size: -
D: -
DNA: TGTGCCAGCAGGTTAGCAGGGAGCGGAGGCTACACCTTC
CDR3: CASRLAGSGGYTF

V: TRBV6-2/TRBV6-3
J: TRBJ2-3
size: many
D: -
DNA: TGTGCCAGCGCGACCAACACAGATACGCAGTATTTT
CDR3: CASATNTDTQYF

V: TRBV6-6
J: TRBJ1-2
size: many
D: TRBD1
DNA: TGTGCCAGCAGTCTTCAGGGGGAATATGGCTACACCTTC
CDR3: CASSLQGEYGYTF

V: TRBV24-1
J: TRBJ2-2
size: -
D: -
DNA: TGTGCCACCAGTGACTGGGACTGTGACACCGGGGAGCTGTTTTTT
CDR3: CATSDWDCDTGELFF

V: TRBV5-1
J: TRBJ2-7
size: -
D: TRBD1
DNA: TGCGCCAGCAGCTTGGGGACAGGACGCTCCTACGAGCAGTACTTC
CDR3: CASSLGTGRSYEQYF

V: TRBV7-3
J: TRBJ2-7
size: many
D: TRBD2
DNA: TGTGCCAGCAGCCTGGCTAGCGGGGGGGCAGCCGAGCAGTACTTC
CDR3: CASSLASGGAAEQYF

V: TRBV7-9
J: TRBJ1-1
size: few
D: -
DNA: TGTGCCAGCACCCTGACACTTAACACTGAAGCTTTCTTT
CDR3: CASTLTLNTEAFF

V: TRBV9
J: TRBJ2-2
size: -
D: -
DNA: TGTGCCAGCAGCGTAGTAAAGGGGTACACCGGGGAGCTGTTTTTT
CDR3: CASSVVKGYTGELFF

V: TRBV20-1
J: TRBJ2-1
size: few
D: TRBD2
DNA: TGCAGTGCTAGTAGCGGGAGGGCCTACAATGAGCAGTTCTTC
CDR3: CSASSGRAYNEQFF

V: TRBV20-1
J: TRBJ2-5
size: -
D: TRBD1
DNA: TGCAGTGCCGCAAAGAGTTCGGTACAGGGGGAGACCCAGTACTTC
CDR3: CSAAKSSVQGETQYF

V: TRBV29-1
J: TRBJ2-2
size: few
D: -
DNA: TGCAGCGTTCCCAGCGTACCCGGGGAGCTGTTTTTT
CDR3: CSVPSVPGELFF

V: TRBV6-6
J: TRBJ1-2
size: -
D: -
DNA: TGTGCCAGCAGTTACTCGAAAGGCAGCCTCTATGGCTACACCTTC
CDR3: CASSYSKGSLYGYTF

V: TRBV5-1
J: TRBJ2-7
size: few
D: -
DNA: TGCGCCGGCAGCTTGTCGGTTAACTACGAGCAGTACTTC
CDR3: CAGSLSVNYEQYF

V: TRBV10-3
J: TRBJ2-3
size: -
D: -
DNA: TGTGCCATCAGGACCCGGGGGACAGATACGCAGTATTTT
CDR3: CAIRTRGTDTQYF

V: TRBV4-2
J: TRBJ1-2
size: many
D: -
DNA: TGTGCCAGCAGTTTAAGACAGACTAACTATGGCTACACCTTC
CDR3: CASSLRQTNYGYTF

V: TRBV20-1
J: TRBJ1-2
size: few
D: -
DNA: TGCAGTGCTAGTCAGTGGACACGGGGTCGTAGCTACACCTTC
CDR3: CSASQWTRGRSYTF

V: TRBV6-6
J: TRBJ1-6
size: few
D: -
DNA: TGTGCCAGCACCCCCGGCCGGGTCGGTTCACCCCTCCACTTT
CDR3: CASTPGRVGSPLHF

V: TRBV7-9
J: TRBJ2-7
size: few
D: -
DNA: TGTGCCAGCAGCTTAGACGGGCCGACTTACGAGCAGTACTTC
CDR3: CASSLDGPTYEQYF

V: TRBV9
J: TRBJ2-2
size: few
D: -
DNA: TGTGCCAGCAGCGTAGGTGCAGGGGCAAACACCGGGGAGCTGTTTTTT
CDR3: CASSVGAGANTGELFF